These 17 T cell receptor beta chains were sequenced from one sample in a study of cytomegalovirus exposure and HLA in healthy donors (dated by TCRdb to the late 2010s). Library creation used the immunoSEQ multiplex PCR assay. For the multiplex PCR, a mixture combining 60 forward primers for TCR Vbeta segments and 13 reverse primers for TCR Jbeta segments was used. TCRdb stores this immuneACCESS table with in-frame sequences only. Part of the clones is absent; in the studies checked, under half of the shortfall reflects unresolved V genes, and no reason is known for the rest. The table kept for this sample lists under 90,000 clones. The ten largest make up approximately 15% of the sample. Sequencing was performed on PBMCs. The origin of the receptors is a man aged 50-59 years in good health and CMV-seropositive.

The chain links TRBV11-3 to TRBJ2-7; 10 positions match TRBD1. This CDR3 has 16 residues. Germline V gives CDR1 SGHNT, CDR2 YENEEA. V lost 6 bases, J lost 2 bases, and 10 bases stayed unmatched. This chain's CDR3 is CASSPHGTGATYEQYF. The CDR3 DNA reads TGTGCCAGCAGTCCCCACGGGACAGGGGCTACCTACGAGCAGTACTTC.

This chain joins TRBV5-1 and TRBJ2-1; 8 bases fit TRBD2. The CDR3 is made up of 16 amino acids. Germline V lookup: CDR1 SGHRS, CDR2 YFSETQ. With V trimmed by 0 bases and J by 10 bases, 12 bases remained unmatched. The CDR3 protein is CASSLVGASGRGEQFF. Here the CDR3 DNA reads TGCGCCAGCAGCTTGGTGGGGGCTAGCGGGCGCGGGGAGCAGTTCTTC.

The chain links TRBV4-3 to TRBJ2-4; TRBD1 aligns across 7 bases. Germline V lookup: CDR1 LGHNA, CDR2 YSLEER. V gave up 0 bases and J gave up 6 bases; unmatched junction bases: 14. The CDR3 has 18 residues. In nucleotides, the CDR3 is TGCGCCAGCAGCCAAGACCAGAGGGAAATACAGGGGACAAACATTCAGTACTTC. It translates to CASSQDQREIQGTNIQYF.

The genes are TRBV25-1 and TRBJ1-1; D might be TRBD1 (6 bases). CDR1 and CDR2 (germline): MGHDK, SYGVNS. This CDR3 is built from 17 residues. V was trimmed by 2 bases and J by 3 bases, leaving 19 bases between them. CDR3 in amino acids: CASSERGGALPHTEAFF. In DNA form, the CDR3 reads TGTGCCAGCAGTGAAAGGGGGGGGGCTCTACCCCACACTGAAGCTTTCTTT.

This chain uses TRBV4-3 with TRBJ2-3; TRBD2 matches 11 bases. Germline V CDR1 and CDR2: LGHNA, YSLEER. The V gene end was trimmed by 2 bases and the J gene end by 0 bases; junction bases not matched to a gene: 1. The CDR3 has 16 amino acids. The chain's CDR3 is CASSQTSGSSTDTQYF. CDR3 coding DNA: TGCGCCAGCAGCCAAACTAGCGGGAGTAGCACAGATACGCAGTATTTT.

The V call is TRBV7-3, the J call TRBJ2-5; no definite D call. Germline-derived CDR1 and CDR2 are SGHTA and FQGTGA. With 5 bases removed from V and 5 bases from J, the gap between germline ends came to 12 bases. The CDR3 is 13 residues long. The CDR3 region is CASSPQPRETQYF. CDR3 nucleotide sequence: TGTGCCAGCAGCCCACAACCTCGCGAGACCCAGTACTTC.

The chain combines TRBV6-5 with TRBJ1-4, with 8 bases identical to TRBD1. V was pared by 7 bases and J by 8 bases, with 9 bases of the junction left unmatched. Germline assignment: CDR1 MNHEY and CDR2 SVGAGI. The CDR3 length is 14 residues. CDR3 DNA: TGTGCCAGCACCCAAGACAGGGGTGGAGAAAAACTGTTTTTT. Translation gives CASTQDRGGEKLFF.

The genes are TRBV5-6 and TRBJ2-7, with TRBD1 matching 7 bases. Germline-derived CDR1 and CDR2 are SGHDT and YYEEEE. The length of the CDR3 is 15 residues. Losses at the gene ends were 0 bases for V and 2 bases for J; bases not matched to a gene: 5. This CDR3 reads CASSLGQGRAYEQYV. For the CDR3, the DNA is TGTGCCAGCAGCTTGGGACAGGGCCGCGCCTACGAGCAGTACGTC.

The chain carries TRBV6-4 and TRBJ1-5, with TRBD1 as a possible D gene (6 bases). Trimming cost V 3 bases and J 6 bases, with 9 bases left between them. Germline values: CDR1 MRHNA, CDR2 SNTAGT. This CDR3 comprises 13 residues. The CDR3 protein is CASSELQGQPQHF. CDR3 sequence (DNA): TGTGCCAGCAGTGAACTACAGGGTCAGCCCCAGCATTTT.

V usage is TRBV19 and J usage is TRBJ1-5; possibly TRBD1 for D (5 bases). The CDR3 contains 15 residues. Germline values: CDR1 LNHDA, CDR2 SQIVND (reference sequence). The V end lost 5 bases, the J end lost 0 bases, and 11 bases lay between the germline ends. The CDR3 loop reads CASSLGGLSNQPQHF. The CDR3 region has the DNA TGTGCCAGTAGTCTCGGGGGACTTAGCAATCAGCCCCAGCATTTT.

The V gene is TRBV19, the J gene TRBJ2-1; 9 bases match TRBD2. Trimming took 6 bases from V and 6 from J; bases not matched to a gene: 6. Germline values: CDR1 LNHDA, CDR2 SQIVND (reference sequence). The CDR3 totals 14 residues. CDR3 amino acids: CASRSAGGLNEQFF. The CDR3, as DNA: TGTGCCAGTAGGAGTGCGGGAGGGCTCAATGAGCAGTTCTTC. The full variable domain, rest sourced from reference TRBV19 and TRBJ2-1, is DGGITQSPKYLFRKEGQNVTLSCEQNLNHDAMYWYRQDPGQGLRLIYYSQIVNDFQKGDIAEGYSVSREKKESFPLTVTSAQKNPTAFYLCASRSAGGLNEQFFGPGTRLTVL.

The genes are TRBV19 and TRBJ2-5, with D possibly TRBD2 on 6 matching bases. Germline assignment: CDR1 LNHDA and CDR2 SQIVND (reference sequence). This CDR3 is built from 15 residues. Trimming shortened V by 3 bases and J by 0 bases, and 11 bases separated the two germline ends. In DNA form, the CDR3 reads TGTGCCAGTAGTATCTGGCGGGGTTACCAAGAGACCCAGTACTTC. It specifies CASSIWRGYQETQYF.

This chain's CDR3 is CASSDFLKMRYQETQYF. The CDR3 DNA sequence: TGTGCCAGCAGTGATTTCCTCAAGATGAGGTACCAAGAGACCCAGTACTTC. The J gene is TRBJ2-5, the V gene TRBV6-1; D remains unclear. The CDR3 spans 17 residues. The germline V and J ends were trimmed by 3 bases and 0 bases, with 17 bases remaining between them. The V gene's germline CDR1 is MNHNS and CDR2 SASEGT.

With respect to this clone: Different DNA sequences within this sample yield the same CDR3. V usage is TRBV19 and J usage is TRBJ2-2; D is unclear. This CDR3 is 14 amino acids long. The germline V and J ends were trimmed by 9 bases and 1 base, with 12 bases remaining between them. CDR1 is LNHDA, CDR2 SQIVND, per germline (reference sequence). The CDR3 sequence is CASRLAGNTGELFF. DNA of the CDR3: TGTGCCAGCCGTCTGGCAGGGAACACCGGGGAGCTGTTTTTT. Together with reference TRBV19 and TRBJ2-2, the CDR3 gives the full variable domain: DGGITQSPKYLFRKEGQNVTLSCEQNLNHDAMYWYRQDPGQGLRLIYYSQIVNDFQKGDIAEGYSVSREKKESFPLTVTSAQKNPTAFYLCASRLAGNTGELFFGEGSRLTVL.

This chain links TRBV29-1 with TRBJ2-3; 10 nucleotides match TRBD2. V gave up 4 bases and J gave up 8 bases; unmatched junction bases: 6. CDR1 is SQVTM and CDR2 is ANQGSEA in the germline V gene. The CDR3 totals 13 residues. The CDR3 DNA reads TGCAGCGTTGGGCTAGCGGGAGCTGGTACGCAGTATTTT. It yields the protein CSVGLAGAGTQYF.

Turning to this clone: Germline is not matched at one junction end, which may reflect a read error. V and J are TRBV7-9 and TRBJ2-7, with D perhaps matching TRBD2 (5 bases). This CDR3 comprises 12 residues. From germline, CDR1 is SEHNR and CDR2 FQNEAQ (reference sequence). CDR3 in amino acids: CASSWTGYGQYF. The CDR3 DNA reads TGTGCCAGCAGCTGGACTGGCTACGGGCAGTACTTC. Based on the CDR3 plus reference TRBV7-9 and TRBJ2-7, the full variable domain is DTGVSQNPRHKITKRGQNVTFRCDPISEHNRLYWYRQTLGQGPEFLTYFQNEAQLEKSRLLSDRFSAERPKGSFSTLEIQRTEQGDSAMYLCASSWTGYGQYFGPGTRLTVT.

CDR3 region: CASTPTEPGEQYF. CDR3 in DNA: TGTGCCAGCACCCCCACGGAGCCGGGGGAGCAGTACTTC. The chain combines TRBV7-9 with TRBJ2-7; perhaps TRBD2 as D (5 bases). The germline gives CDR1 SEHNR, CDR2 FQNEAQ (reference sequence). The CDR3 is 13 amino acids. The V end was cut by 7 bases, the J end by 7 bases, with 17 bases between. Drawing the rest from reference TRBV7-9 and TRBJ2-7, the complete variable domain is DTGVSQNPRHKITKRGQNVTFRCDPISEHNRLYWYRQTLGQGPEFLTYFQNEAQLEKSRLLSDRFSAERPKGSFSTLEIQRTEQGDSAMYLCASTPTEPGEQYFGPGTRLTVT.